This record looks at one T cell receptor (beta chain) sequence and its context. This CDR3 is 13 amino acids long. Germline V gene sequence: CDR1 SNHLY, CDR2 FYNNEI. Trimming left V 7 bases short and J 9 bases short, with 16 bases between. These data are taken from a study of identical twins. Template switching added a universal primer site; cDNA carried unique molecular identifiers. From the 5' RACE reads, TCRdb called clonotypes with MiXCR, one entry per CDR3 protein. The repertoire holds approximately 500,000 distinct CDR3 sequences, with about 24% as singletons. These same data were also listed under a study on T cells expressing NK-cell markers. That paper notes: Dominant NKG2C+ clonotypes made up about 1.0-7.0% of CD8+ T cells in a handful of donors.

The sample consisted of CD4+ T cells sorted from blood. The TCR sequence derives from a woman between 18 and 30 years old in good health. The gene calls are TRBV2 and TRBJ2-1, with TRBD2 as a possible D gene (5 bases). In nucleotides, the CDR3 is TGTGCCAGCACCCTAATAACTAGTGCTGAGCAGTTCTTC. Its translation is CASTLITSAEQFF.